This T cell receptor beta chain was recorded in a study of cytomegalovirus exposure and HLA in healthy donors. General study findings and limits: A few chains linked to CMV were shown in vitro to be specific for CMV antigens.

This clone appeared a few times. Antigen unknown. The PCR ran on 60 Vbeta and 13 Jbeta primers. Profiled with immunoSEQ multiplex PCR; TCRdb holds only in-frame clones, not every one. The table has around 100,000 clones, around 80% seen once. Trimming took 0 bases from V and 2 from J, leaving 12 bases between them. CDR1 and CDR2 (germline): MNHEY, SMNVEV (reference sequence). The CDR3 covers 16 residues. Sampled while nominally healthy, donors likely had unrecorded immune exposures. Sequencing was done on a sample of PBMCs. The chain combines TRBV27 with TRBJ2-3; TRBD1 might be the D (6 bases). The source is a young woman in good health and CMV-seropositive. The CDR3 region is CASSLSTGSFTDTQYF. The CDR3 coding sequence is TGTGCCAGCAGTTTATCAACAGGGTCTTTCACAGATACGCAGTATTTT.